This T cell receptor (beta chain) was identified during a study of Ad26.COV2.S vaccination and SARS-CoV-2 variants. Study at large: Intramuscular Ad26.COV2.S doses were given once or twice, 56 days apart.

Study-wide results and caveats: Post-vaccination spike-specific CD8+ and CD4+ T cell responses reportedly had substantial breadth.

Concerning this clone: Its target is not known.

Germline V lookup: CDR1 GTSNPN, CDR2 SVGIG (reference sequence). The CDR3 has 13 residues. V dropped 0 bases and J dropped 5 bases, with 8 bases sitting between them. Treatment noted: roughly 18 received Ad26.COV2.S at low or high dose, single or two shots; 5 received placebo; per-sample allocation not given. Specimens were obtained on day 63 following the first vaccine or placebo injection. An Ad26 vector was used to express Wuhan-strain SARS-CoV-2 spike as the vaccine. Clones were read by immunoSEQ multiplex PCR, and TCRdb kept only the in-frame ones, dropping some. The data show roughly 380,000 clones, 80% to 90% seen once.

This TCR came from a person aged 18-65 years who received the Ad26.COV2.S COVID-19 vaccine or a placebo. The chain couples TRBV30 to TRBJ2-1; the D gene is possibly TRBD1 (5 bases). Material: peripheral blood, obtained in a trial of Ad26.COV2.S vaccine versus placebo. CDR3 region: CAWSVQVHNEQFF. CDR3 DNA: TGTGCCTGGAGTGTACAGGTCCACAATGAGCAGTTCTTC.